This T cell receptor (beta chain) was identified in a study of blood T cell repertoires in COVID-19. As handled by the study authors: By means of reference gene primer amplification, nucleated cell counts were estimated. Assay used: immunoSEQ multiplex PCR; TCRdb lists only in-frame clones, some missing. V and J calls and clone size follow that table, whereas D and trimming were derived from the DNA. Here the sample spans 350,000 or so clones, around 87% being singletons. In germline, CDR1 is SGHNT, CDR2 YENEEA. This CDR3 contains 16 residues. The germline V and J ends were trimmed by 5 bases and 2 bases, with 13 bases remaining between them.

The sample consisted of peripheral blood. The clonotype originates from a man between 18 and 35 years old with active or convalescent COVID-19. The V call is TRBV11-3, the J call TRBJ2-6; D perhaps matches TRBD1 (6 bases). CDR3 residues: CASSPGHPTGANVLTF. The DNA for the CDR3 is TGTGCCAGCAGCCCGGGACATCCTACTGGGGCCAACGTCCTGACTTTC.